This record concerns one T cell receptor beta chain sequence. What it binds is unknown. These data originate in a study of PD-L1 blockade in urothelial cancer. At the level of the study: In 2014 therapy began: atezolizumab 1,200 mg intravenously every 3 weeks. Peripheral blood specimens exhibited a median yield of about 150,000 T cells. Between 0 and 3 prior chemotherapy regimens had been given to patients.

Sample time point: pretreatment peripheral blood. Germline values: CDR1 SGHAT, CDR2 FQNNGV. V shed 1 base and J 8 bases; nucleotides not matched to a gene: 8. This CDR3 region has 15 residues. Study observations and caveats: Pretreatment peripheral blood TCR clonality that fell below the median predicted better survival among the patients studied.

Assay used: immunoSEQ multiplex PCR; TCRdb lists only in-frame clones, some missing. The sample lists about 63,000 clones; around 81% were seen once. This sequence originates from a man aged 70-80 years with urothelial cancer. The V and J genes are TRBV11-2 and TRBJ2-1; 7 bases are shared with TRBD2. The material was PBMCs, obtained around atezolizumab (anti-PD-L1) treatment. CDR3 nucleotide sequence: TGTGCCAGCAGCTTAGCTGCACTAGCGAGTCATGAGCAGTTCTTC. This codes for CASSLAALASHEQFF.